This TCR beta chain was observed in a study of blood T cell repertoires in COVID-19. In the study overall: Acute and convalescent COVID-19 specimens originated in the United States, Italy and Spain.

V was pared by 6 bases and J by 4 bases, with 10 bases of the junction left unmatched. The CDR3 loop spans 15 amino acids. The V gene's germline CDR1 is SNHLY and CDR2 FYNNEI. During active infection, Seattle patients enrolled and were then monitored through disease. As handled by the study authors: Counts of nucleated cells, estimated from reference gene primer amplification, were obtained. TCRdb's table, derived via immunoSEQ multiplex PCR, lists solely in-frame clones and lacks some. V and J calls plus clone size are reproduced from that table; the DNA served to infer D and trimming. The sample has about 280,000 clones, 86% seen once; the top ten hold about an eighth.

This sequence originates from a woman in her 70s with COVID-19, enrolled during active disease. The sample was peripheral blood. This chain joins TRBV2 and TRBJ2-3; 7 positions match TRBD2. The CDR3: CASSGTILGSDTQYF. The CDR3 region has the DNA TGTGCCAGCAGCGGGACTATCTTGGGGTCAGATACGCAGTATTTT.